These T cell receptor beta chains were read from a single sample in a study of shared clonotypes between healthy human individuals. Some clones are missing from TCRdb's copy, which holds only in-frame ones; the method was immunoSEQ multiplex PCR. The sample has 2 million to 2.5 million clones, approximately 93% seen once. Sequenced material: naive CD4+ T cells from PBMCs. The receptor set was obtained from a man aged 18 to 30 in good health. Some clones in this sample may be carry-over from other donors' samples. CDR3s include the opening cysteine and the closing phenylalanine or tryptophan. A D gene is named only where the DNA matches it firmly. A clone size is listed for some rows: how often the clone was seen (once, few, many), or a class if it is expanded.

d_gene	v_gene	j_gene	abundance	CDR3aa	CDR3nt
-	TRBV2	TRBJ2-5	-	CASSGQPKETQYF	TGTGCCAGCAGTGGACAGCCTAAAGAGACCCAGTACTTC
TRBD2	TRBV10-3	TRBJ2-1	-	CAINDPTSGALNEQFF	TGTGCCATCAATGACCCGACTAGCGGGGCTTTAAATGAGCAGTTCTTC
TRBD2	TRBV6-5	TRBJ2-3	once	CASRKAGGQDTQYF	TGTGCCAGCAGGAAAGCGGGAGGACAAGATACGCAGTATTTT
TRBD1	TRBV6-6	TRBJ2-7	-	CASTGQGAWEQYF	TGTGCCAGCACCGGACAGGGGGCGTGGGAGCAGTACTTC
TRBD2	TRBV7-9	TRBJ2-1	-	CASTPPLSGRAHNEQFF	TGTGCCAGCACCCCTCCCCTCAGCGGGAGGGCCCACAATGAGCAGTTCTTC
-	TRBV9	TRBJ2-3	once	CASSVASEMPDTQYF	TGTGCCAGCAGCGTAGCGTCCGAAATGCCAGATACGCAGTATTTT
-	TRBV7-3	TRBJ2-6	-	CASSPKGGGANVLTF	TGTGCCAGCAGCCCCAAGGGTGGTGGGGCCAACGTCCTGACTTTC
-	TRBV21-1	TRBJ2-5	-	CASSKRTGKDQETQYF	TGTGCCAGCAGCAAAAGAACAGGGAAGGACCAAGAGACCCAGTACTTC
TRBD2	TRBV5-1	TRBJ2-1	once	CASSSGLAGLYNEQFF	TGCGCCAGCAGCTCAGGACTAGCGGGACTTTACAATGAGCAGTTCTTC
TRBD2	TRBV25-1	TRBJ2-3	-	CASSRAGGGTDTQYF	TGTGCCAGCAGTAGAGCGGGAGGCGGGACAGATACGCAGTATTTT